Below are 10 T cell receptor beta chains sequenced from a single sample in a study of T-cell reconstitution after alpha-beta-depleted transplantation in children. During its preparation, the TCRbeta library received unique molecular identifiers. TCRdb ran MiXCR on the PCR reads and lists one entry per CDR3 protein. In the table there are 300,000 to 350,000 distinct CDR3 sequences, 23% of which are singletons. The specimen comprised PBMCs, mostly from graft donor cells, sampled 180 days after TCRalphabeta/CD19-depleted stem cell transplant. The receptors derive from a male patient under 18 who had a stem cell transplant for acute lymphoblastic leukemia, so the T cells may come from the graft donor.

CDR3 in amino acids: CASSLSGTPYGYTF. The CDR3 bases are TGTGCCAGCAGCTTATCTGGGACACCCTATGGCTACACCTTC. The chain carries TRBV5-5 and TRBJ1-2, with D possibly being TRBD1 (6 bases). The CDR3 runs 14 residues. The germline V and J ends were trimmed by 2 bases and 4 bases, with 12 bases remaining between them. CDR1 SGHKS and CDR2 YYEKEE come from the germline V gene (reference sequence).

The chain has TRBV18 and TRBJ2-5; 9 bases map to TRBD2. V lost 0 bases, J lost 4 bases, and 6 bases stayed unmatched. This CDR3 has 16 residues. Germline V gene data show CDR1 as KGHSH and CDR2 as LQKENI. Here the CDR3 reads CASSPPGGRAGETQYF. In DNA form, the CDR3 reads TGTGCCAGCTCACCACCGGGCGGGAGGGCCGGAGAGACCCAGTACTTC.

J is TRBJ1-5 and V is TRBV5-5; no definite D call. Germline values: CDR1 SGHKS, CDR2 YYEKEE (reference sequence). Trimming left V 4 bases short and J 7 bases short, with 9 bases between. The CDR3 sequence is 12 residues long. CDR3 DNA: TGTGCCAGCAGCGAGGAGGGACAGCCCCAGCATTTT. Its protein is CASSEEGQPQHF.

This clonotype was seen more than once but under ten times. The V and J genes are TRBV6-5 and TRBJ2-1; 10 bases map to TRBD2. The germline V gene has CDR1 MNHEY and CDR2 SVGAGI. The length of the CDR3 is 16 residues. V lost 2 bases, J lost 2 bases, and 3 bases stayed unmatched. Written as DNA, the CDR3 is TGTGCCAGCAGTTACGGGCTAGCGGGAGCCTACAATGAGCAGTTCTTC. Translating it yields CASSYGLAGAYNEQFF.

This clonotype was observed many times. J is TRBJ1-2 and V is TRBV29-1; possible D gene TRBD1, 5 bases. Trimming left V 4 bases short and J 3 bases short, with 12 bases between. Per germline, CDR1 SQVTM and CDR2 ANQGSEA. The CDR3 has 13 residues. CDR3 in DNA: TGCAGCGTTGGAGGGGAATTTGACTATGGCTACACCTTC. The encoded protein is CSVGGEFDYGYTF.

The chain recombines TRBV4-2 with TRBJ2-3; 7 bases line up with TRBD2. Germline V gene data show CDR1 as LGHNA and CDR2 as YNFKEQ. V was pared by 0 bases and J by 2 bases, with 8 bases of the junction left unmatched. CDR3 length equals 17 residues. CDR3 DNA sequence: TGTGCCAGCAGCCAAGAGGTGGCTAGCGGTTCCACAGATACGCAGTATTTT. Residues: CASSQEVASGSTDTQYF.

This clonotype came up a few times. This chain links TRBV12-3 or TRBV12-4 with TRBJ2-1, with 7 bases matching TRBD1. The J segment lost 4 bases and the V segment lost 7 bases, leaving 7 bases of the junction unmatched. This CDR3 spans 14 amino acids. The CDR3 protein is CASIWTGDYNEQFF. In nucleotides, the CDR3 is TGTGCCAGCATATGGACAGGTGATTACAATGAGCAGTTCTTC.

This clonotype was picked up a small number of times. V usage is TRBV7-9 and J usage is TRBJ2-1; unclear D gene. Germline assignment: CDR1 SEHNR and CDR2 FQNEAQ (reference sequence). CDR3 length: 13 amino acids. V lost 1 base and J 4 bases, leaving 5 bases between the germline ends. CDR3 sequence: CASSLVEYNEQFF. Here the CDR3 DNA reads TGTGCCAGCAGCTTAGTTGAGTACAATGAGCAGTTCTTC.

This clonotype was recorded once. The chain joins TRBV5-1 to TRBJ2-5, with D perhaps matching TRBD1 (5 bases). This CDR3 comprises 14 residues. CDR1 SGHRS and CDR2 YFSETQ come from the germline V gene. Trimming removed 1 base at V and 2 bases at J, with 9 bases between. CDR3 nucleotide sequence: TGCGCCAGCAGCTTGCAAACAGGACAAGAGACCCAGTACTTC. Protein: CASSLQTGQETQYF.

This clonotype was seen repeatedly, ten times or more. The chain uses TRBV5-1 and TRBJ2-1; possibly TRBD1 or TRBD2 for D (5 bases each). In germline, CDR1 is SGHRS, CDR2 YFSETQ. The CDR3 covers 17 residues. V shed 0 bases and J shed 0 bases, with 13 bases lying between them. Here the CDR3 reads CASSLVQGRGSYNEQFF. The CDR3 region has the DNA TGCGCCAGCAGCTTGGTTCAGGGACGGGGCTCCTACAATGAGCAGTTCTTC.